The 3 T cell receptor beta chains listed next were all sequenced from one sample in a study of blood T cell repertoires in COVID-19. The method was immunoSEQ multiplex PCR; TCRdb's version includes in-frame clones alone and lacks a portion of them. Of approximately 250,000 clones listed, over 70% are singletons. What was sequenced was peripheral blood. The receptors shown here come from a human donor in a cohort sampled during active COVID-19.

The chain joins TRBV7-3 to TRBJ2-3; D possibly corresponds to TRBD2 (6 bases). The CDR3 is 14 amino acids. V was clipped by 3 bases and J by 3 bases, with 10 bases between them. Germline CDR1 and CDR2: SGHTA and FQGTGA. The CDR3, as DNA: TGTGCCAGCAGCTTGGGGGGATTTACAGATACGCAGTATTTT. This gives the protein CASSLGGFTDTQYF. Variable domain in full (rest from reference TRBV7-3 and TRBJ2-3): GAGVSQTPSNKVTEKGKYVELRCDPISGHTALYWYRQSLGQGPEFLIYFQGTGAADDSGLPNDRFFAVRPEGSVSTLKIQRTERGDSAVYLCASSLGGFTDTQYFGPGTRLTVL.

In this sample, this clone turned up once. The chain uses TRBV2 and TRBJ2-2; 7 nucleotides agree with TRBD1. Germline loops: CDR1 SNHLY, CDR2 FYNNEI. This CDR3 is built from 14 residues. V gave up 1 base and J gave up 8 bases; unmatched junction bases: 4. CDR3 nucleotide sequence: TGTGCCAGCAGTGAAGGACAGGGAGTAGGGGAGCTGTTTTTT. Protein product: CASSEGQGVGELFF.

This clone has just one count. The rearrangement joins TRBV19 to TRBJ2-3; 7 bases map to TRBD2. The CDR3 consists of 14 residues. Germline CDR1 and CDR2: LNHDA and SQIVND (reference sequence). Losses at the gene ends were 10 bases for V and 3 bases for J; bases not matched to a gene: 10. CDR3 nucleotides: TGTGCCACCAGGAGGGAGGGGCGGACAGATACGCAGTATTTT. Protein sequence: CATRREGRTDTQYF.